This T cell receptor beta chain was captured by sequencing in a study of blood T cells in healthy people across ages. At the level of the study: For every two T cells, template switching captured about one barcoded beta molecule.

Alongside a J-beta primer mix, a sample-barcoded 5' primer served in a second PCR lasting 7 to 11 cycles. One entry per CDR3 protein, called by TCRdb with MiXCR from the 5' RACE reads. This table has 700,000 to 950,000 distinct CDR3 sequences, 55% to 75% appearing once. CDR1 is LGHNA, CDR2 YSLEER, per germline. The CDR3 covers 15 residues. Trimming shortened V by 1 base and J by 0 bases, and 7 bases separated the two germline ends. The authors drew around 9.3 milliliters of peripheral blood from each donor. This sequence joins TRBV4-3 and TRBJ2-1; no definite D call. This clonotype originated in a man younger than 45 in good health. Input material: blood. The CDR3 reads CASSQVESSYNEQFF. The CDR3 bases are TGCGCCAGCAGCCAAGTTGAAAGCTCCTACAATGAGCAGTTCTTC.